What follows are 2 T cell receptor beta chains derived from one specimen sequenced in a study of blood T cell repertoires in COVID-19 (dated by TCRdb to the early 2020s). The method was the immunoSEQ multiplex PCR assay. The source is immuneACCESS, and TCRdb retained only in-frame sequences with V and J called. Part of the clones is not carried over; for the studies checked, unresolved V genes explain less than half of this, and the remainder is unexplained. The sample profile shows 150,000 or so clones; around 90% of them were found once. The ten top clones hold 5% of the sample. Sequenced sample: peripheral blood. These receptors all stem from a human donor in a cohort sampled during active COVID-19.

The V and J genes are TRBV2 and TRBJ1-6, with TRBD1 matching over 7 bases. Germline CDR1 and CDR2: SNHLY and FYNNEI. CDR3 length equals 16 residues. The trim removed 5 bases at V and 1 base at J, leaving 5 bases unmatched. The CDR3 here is CASSHRDSSYNSPLHF. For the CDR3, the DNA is TGTGCCAGCAGTCATCGGGACAGTTCCTATAATTCACCCCTCCACTTT.

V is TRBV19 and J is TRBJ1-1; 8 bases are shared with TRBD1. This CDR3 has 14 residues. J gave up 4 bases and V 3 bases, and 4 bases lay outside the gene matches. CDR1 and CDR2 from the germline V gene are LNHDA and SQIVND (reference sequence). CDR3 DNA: TGTGCCAGTAGTATGGACAGGGTCGGCACTGAAGCTTTCTTT. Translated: CASSMDRVGTEAFF. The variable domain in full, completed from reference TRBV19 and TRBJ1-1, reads DGGITQSPKYLFRKEGQNVTLSCEQNLNHDAMYWYRQDPGQGLRLIYYSQIVNDFQKGDIAEGYSVSREKKESFPLTVTSAQKNPTAFYLCASSMDRVGTEAFFGQGTRLTVV.